These 13 T cell receptor beta chains came from one sample sequenced in a study of shared clonotypes between healthy human individuals. TCRdb keeps only in-frame clones here, not all; method: immunoSEQ multiplex PCR. The table lists around 1,000,000 clones, about 72% of them singletons. The sample consisted of memory CD4+ T cells from PBMCs. Subset meaning: CD45RA-negative fraction. All receptors come from a man aged 18 to 29 in good health. Some clones in this sample may be carry-over from other donors' samples.

In this sample, this clone turned up a few times. The chain joins TRBV11-2 to TRBJ2-5; 9 positions agree with TRBD2. Trimming cost V 5 bases and J 3 bases; bases outside gene matches: 10. Germline lookup yields CDR1 SGHAT and CDR2 FQNNGV. This CDR3 has 16 amino acids. The CDR3 DNA follows: TGTGCCAGCAGCCCGATAGCGGGAGATTATGAAGAGACCCAGTACTTC. The encoded protein is CASSPIAGDYEETQYF.

The chain links TRBV5-4 to TRBJ2-1; D is ambiguous. Trimming left V 3 bases short and J 4 bases short, with 14 bases between. The length of the CDR3 is 15 residues. Germline V lookup: CDR1 SGHNT, CDR2 YYREEE (reference sequence). CDR3 residues: CASSSLSSDYNEQFF. CDR3 DNA: TGTGCCAGCAGCTCGCTGAGCAGCGATTACAATGAGCAGTTCTTC.

This chain links TRBV7-2 with TRBJ2-1, with TRBD1 matching over 9 bases. Germline V lookup: CDR1 SGHTA, CDR2 FQGNSA. This CDR3 has 19 amino acids. J lost 3 bases, V lost 5 bases, and 17 bases had no gene match. This CDR3 is CASSDGNRGPGRDYNEQFF. CDR3 DNA: TGTGCCAGCAGCGACGGGAACAGGGGGCCAGGTAGAGACTACAATGAGCAGTTCTTC.

The chain links TRBV11-2 to TRBJ2-3; D is uncertain. This CDR3 spans 14 amino acids. Germline lookup yields CDR1 SGHAT and CDR2 FQNNGV. Deletions cut 4 bases from V and 0 bases from J, with 8 bases between. CDR3 loop: CASSYTSSTDTQYF. CDR3 in DNA: TGTGCCAGCAGCTATACGAGTAGCACAGATACGCAGTATTTT.

The chain uses TRBV10-3 and TRBJ1-3; 8 bases are a match to TRBD1. V dropped 5 bases and J dropped 0; count of bases not matched to a gene: 6. The CDR3 is 16 residues long. Germline loops: CDR1 ENHRY, CDR2 SYGVKD. This chain's CDR3 is CAISPGQAYSGNTIYF. CDR3 sequence (DNA): TGTGCCATCAGTCCGGGACAGGCCTACTCTGGAAACACCATATATTTT.

This sequence joins TRBV29-1 and TRBJ2-2; 8 bases match TRBD1. The CDR3 totals 11 residues. Germline V gene lookup returns CDR1 SQVTM and CDR2 ANQGSEA. J gave up 8 bases and V 6 bases, and 2 bases lay outside the gene matches. For the CDR3, the DNA is TGCAGCGTCGGGACAGGTGGGGAGCTGTTTTTT. Translation gives CSVGTGGELFF.

This chain links TRBV30 with TRBJ1-1; TRBD1 matches 7 bases. This CDR3 contains 15 residues. Germline V lookup: CDR1 GTSNPN, CDR2 SVGIG (reference sequence). J gave up 6 bases and V 4 bases, and 14 bases lay outside the gene matches. For the CDR3, the DNA is TGTGCCTGGAATTCCATCAGGGGGGTATTGGCTGAAGCTTTCTTT. This sequence encodes CAWNSIRGVLAEAFF.

V and J are TRBV9 and TRBJ1-2; D is uncertain. V was pared by 0 bases and J by 5 bases, with 14 bases between. From germline, CDR1 is SGDLS and CDR2 YYNGEE. This CDR3 has 15 amino acids. CDR3 nucleotides: TGTGCCAGCAGCGTAGCGGAGGGCGGAATATATGGCTACACCTTC. It translates to CASSVAEGGIYGYTF.

This clone has a single count. Within the sample, other DNA sequences also encode this same CDR3. The chain uses TRBV5-1 and TRBJ1-1, with 8 bases identical to TRBD1. Germline V gene lookup returns CDR1 SGHRS and CDR2 YFSETQ. V lost 8 bases and J lost 1; bases outside the gene matches: 4. This CDR3 is built from 13 residues. The CDR3 protein is CASRQGPNTEAFF. CDR3 nucleotide sequence: TGCGCCAGTCGACAGGGGCCGAACACTGAAGCTTTCTTT.

The chain couples TRBV10-3 to TRBJ2-7, with D possibly being TRBD2 (6 bases). Looked up from germline, CDR1 is ENHRY and CDR2 is SYGVKD. The CDR3 is 12 residues long. V lost 6 bases to trimming and J lost 9 bases, with 15 bases between them. CDR3 residues: CAIRGNVGGQYF. In DNA, the CDR3 is TGTGCCATCAGGGGGAACGTCGGGGGGCAGTACTTC.

CDR3 region: CASSLELGTEAFF. CDR3 nucleotide sequence: TGTGCCAGCAGCTTAGAGCTCGGCACTGAAGCTTTCTTT. The chain links TRBV11-1 to TRBJ1-1; no definite D call. Trimming removed 1 base from V and 4 bases from J, with 7 bases in between. This CDR3 region has 13 residues. Germline V lookup: CDR1 SGHAT, CDR2 FQDESV (reference sequence).

The rearrangement links TRBV7-2 to TRBJ2-3; D is unresolved. The CDR3 is 13 residues long. Trimming stripped 1 base from V and 5 bases from J, with 7 bases between. Germline V gives CDR1 SGHTA, CDR2 FQGNSA. CDR3 in DNA: TGTGCCAGCAGCTTAGGGCCAAAAGATACGCAGTATTTT. This encodes CASSLGPKDTQYF.

The V and J genes are TRBV5-4 and TRBJ2-1, with TRBD2 identical over 10 bases. This CDR3 has 14 amino acids. The junction had 9 bases not matched to a gene; V was cut back by 1 base and J by 14 bases. The germline gives CDR1 SGHNT, CDR2 YYREEE (reference sequence). For the CDR3, the DNA is TGTGCCAGCAGCTTGTCGCCACTAGCGGGATGGGAGTTCTTC. Protein product: CASSLSPLAGWEFF.